This TCR beta chain was recorded in a study of early T cells in non-severe SARS-CoV-2 infection. Overall study results and limits: Comparison of clonotypes with VDJdb favored anti-spike CD8 responses while missing private and CD4 specificities.

The CDR3 has 17 amino acids. CDR1 and CDR2 (germline): MNHNY, SVGAGI (reference sequence). The ends were cut back, 2 bases at V and 0 bases at J, with 11 bases in the middle. Researchers attached unique molecular identifiers to individual cDNA molecules. In TCRdb, the 5' RACE reads were re-called with MiXCR into one record per CDR3 protein. The sample consists of tens of thousands of distinct CDR3 sequences, 5% of them appearing once. As concerns this clonotype: Its specificity is not known.

This chain connects TRBV6-6 to TRBJ1-6; D remains unclear. The sample in question was whole blood, obtained at baseline. This clonotype originated in an adult who was a healthcare worker with PCR-confirmed SARS-CoV-2 infection or an uninfected control (not recorded which). The CDR3 reads CASSYPPAGSYNSPLHF. CDR3 coding DNA: TGTGCCAGCAGTTACCCCCCTGCGGGCTCCTATAATTCACCCCTCCACTTT.